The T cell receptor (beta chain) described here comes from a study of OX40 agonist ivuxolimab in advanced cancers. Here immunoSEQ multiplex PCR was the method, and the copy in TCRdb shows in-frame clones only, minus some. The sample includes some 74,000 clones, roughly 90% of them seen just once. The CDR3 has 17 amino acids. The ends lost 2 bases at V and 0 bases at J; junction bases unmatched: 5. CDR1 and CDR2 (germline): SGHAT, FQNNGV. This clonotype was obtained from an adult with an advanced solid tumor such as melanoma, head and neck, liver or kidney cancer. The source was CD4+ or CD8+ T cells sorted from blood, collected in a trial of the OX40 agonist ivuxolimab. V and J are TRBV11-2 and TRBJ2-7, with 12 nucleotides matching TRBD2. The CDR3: CASSLTSGLAGSYEQYF. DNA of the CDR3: TGTGCCAGCAGCTTAACCTCGGGACTAGCGGGCTCCTACGAGCAGTACTTC.